This TCR beta chain was found in a study of T-cell memory formation after mild COVID-19. On the study more broadly: TCR clustering was largely donor specific.

MiXCR, applied by TCRdb to the 5' RACE reads, yields one record per CDR3 protein. The sample has 90,000 to 130,000 distinct CDR3 sequences, roughly 19% seen once. As regards this clonotype: Its antigen is unidentified.

Per germline, CDR1 MGHRA and CDR2 YSYEKL. The CDR3 has 15 residues. V dropped 0 bases and J dropped 7 bases, with 13 bases sitting between them. Study-level findings and limits: Day 15 to 85 contractors were CD4/CD8 balanced; later expanders leaned CD4+. Mainly in CM and EM were contracting CD4+ clones; CD8+ were in EMRA. Prior to infection, memory already included some responding clones, suggesting cross-reactive memory joined.

The sample was PBMCs or a T cell subset sorted from them (not recorded which). This TCR derives from a man between 18 and 29 years old who had mild COVID-19 (a few samples of this study predate the infection). Cell type and time point are not known. This chain links TRBV4-1 with TRBJ1-5, with TRBD1 as a possible D gene (6 bases). This CDR3 is CASSQEVTGEQPQHF. The CDR3, as DNA: TGCGCCAGCAGCCAAGAGGTGACAGGCGAACAGCCCCAGCATTTT.